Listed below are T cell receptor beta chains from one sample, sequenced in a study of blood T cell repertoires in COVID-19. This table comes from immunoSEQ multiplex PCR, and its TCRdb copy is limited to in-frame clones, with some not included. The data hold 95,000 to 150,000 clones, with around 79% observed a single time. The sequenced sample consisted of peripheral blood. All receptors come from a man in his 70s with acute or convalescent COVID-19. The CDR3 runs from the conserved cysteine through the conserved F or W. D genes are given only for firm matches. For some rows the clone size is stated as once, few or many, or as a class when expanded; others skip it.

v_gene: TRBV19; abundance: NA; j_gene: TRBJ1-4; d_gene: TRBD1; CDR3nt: TGTGCCAGTAGTTGGGGACAGGGTAATGGTGAAAAACTGTTTTTT; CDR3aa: CASSWGQGNGEKLFF
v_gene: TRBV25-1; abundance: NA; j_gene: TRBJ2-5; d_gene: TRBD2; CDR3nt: TGTGCCAGCATGAGGCGGGGGGCGGGGGAGACCCAGTACTTC; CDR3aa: CASMRRGAGETQYF
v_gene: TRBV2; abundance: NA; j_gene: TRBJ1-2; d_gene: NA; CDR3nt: TGTGCCAGCAGTGAATCGGGTTTTCTCTATGGCTACACCTTC; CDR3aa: CASSESGFLYGYTF
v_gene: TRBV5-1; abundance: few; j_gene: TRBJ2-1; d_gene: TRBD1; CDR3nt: TGCGCCAGCAGCCTGATGATCAGGGGGAACAATGAGCAGTTCTTC; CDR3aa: CASSLMIRGNNEQFF
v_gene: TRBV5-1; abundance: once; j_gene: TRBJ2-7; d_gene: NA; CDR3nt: TGCGCCAGCAGCTTGGGGGCAGGGTACGAGCAGTACTTC; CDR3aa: CASSLGAGYEQYF
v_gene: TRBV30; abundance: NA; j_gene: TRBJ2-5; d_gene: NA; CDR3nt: TGTGCCTGGAGTGTAGACAGAAATTTTAAAGAGACCCAGTACTTC; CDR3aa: CAWSVDRNFKETQYF
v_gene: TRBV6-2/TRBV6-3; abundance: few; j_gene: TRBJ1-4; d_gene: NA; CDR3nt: TGTGCCAGCAGTCCCCGCAGGCAAGGGGCTGAAAAACTGTTTTTT; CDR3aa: CASSPRRQGAEKLFF
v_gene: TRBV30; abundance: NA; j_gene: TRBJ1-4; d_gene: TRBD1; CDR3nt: TGTGCCTGCCGGGACAGGGGGCGCTTGGTCGGGGAAAAACTGTTTTTT; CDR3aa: CACRDRGRLVGEKLFF
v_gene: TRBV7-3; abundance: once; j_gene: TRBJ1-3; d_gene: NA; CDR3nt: TGTGCCAGCAGCGCGGGCGGGGGAAACACCATATATTTT; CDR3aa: CASSAGGGNTIYF
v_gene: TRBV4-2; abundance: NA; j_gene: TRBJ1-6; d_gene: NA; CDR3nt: TGTGCCAGCAGCCAAGAGCGGCAGCCGATTTATAATTCACCCCTCCACTTT; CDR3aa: CASSQERQPIYNSPLHF
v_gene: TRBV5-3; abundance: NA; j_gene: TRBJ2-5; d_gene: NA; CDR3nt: TGTGCCAGAAGCTTGACGGGTGTGGAGACCCAGTACTTC; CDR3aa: CARSLTGVETQYF
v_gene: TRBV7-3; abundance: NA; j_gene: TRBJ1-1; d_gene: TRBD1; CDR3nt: TGTGCCAGCAGCTTAATGGGGACAGGGAGGACTGAAGCTTTCTTT; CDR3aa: CASSLMGTGRTEAFF
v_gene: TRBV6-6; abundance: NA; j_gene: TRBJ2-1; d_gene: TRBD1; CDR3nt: TGTGCCAGCTACATCGGACAGGTCGCTAGCAATGAGCAGTTCTTC; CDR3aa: CASYIGQVASNEQFF
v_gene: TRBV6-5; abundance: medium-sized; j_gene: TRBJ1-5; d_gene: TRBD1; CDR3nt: TGTGCCAGCAGGTCGACAGGGTACAATCAGCCCCAGCATTTT; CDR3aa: CASRSTGYNQPQHF
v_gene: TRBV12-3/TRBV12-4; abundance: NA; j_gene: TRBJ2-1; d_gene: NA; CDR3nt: TGTGCCAGCAGTCCCCTGCGTGGTGAGCAGTTCTTC; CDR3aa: CASSPLRGEQFF
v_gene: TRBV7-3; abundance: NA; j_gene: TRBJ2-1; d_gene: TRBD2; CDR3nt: TGTGCCAGCAGCCCGTTAGCGGGAGCTAAATCGCTGTTCTTC; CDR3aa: CASSPLAGAKSLFF
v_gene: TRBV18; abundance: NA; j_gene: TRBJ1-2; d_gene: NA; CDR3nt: TGTGCCAGCTCACCACCGCAGTCCAGCGACTATGGCTACACCTTC; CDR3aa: CASSPPQSSDYGYTF
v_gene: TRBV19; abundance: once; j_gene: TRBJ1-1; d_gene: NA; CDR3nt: TGTGCCAGTAGGTTTACACAGAACACTGAAGCTTTCTTT; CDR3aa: CASRFTQNTEAFF
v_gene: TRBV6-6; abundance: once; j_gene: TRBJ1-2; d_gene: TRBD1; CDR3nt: TGTGCCAGCAGTTTCAAGACCGGGACAGGGGGCGGTGGCTACACCTTC; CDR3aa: CASSFKTGTGGGGYTF
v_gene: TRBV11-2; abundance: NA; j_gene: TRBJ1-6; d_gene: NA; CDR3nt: TGTGCCAGCAGCCGCGTAAATGGAGCTAATTCACCCCTCCACTTT; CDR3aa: CASSRVNGANSPLHF
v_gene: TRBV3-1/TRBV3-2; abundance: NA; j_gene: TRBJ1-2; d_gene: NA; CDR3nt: TGTGCCAGCAGCCAGGCAGGGAGGGCTGCTAACTATGGCTACACCTTC; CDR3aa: CASSQAGRAANYGYTF
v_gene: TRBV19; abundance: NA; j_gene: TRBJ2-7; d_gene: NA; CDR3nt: TGTGCCAGTAGTATTCTCGGCGGATACGAGCAGTACTTC; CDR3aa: CASSILGGYEQYF
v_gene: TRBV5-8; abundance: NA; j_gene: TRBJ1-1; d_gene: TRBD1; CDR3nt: TGTGCCAGCAGCCGTCGGACAGGATCGAACACTGAAGCTTTCTTT; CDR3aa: CASSRRTGSNTEAFF
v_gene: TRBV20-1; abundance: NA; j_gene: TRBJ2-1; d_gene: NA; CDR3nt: TGCAGTGCTAGACTAGAACATGAGCAGTTCTTC; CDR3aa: CSARLEHEQFF
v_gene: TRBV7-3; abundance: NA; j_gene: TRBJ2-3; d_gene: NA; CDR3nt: TGTGCCAGCAGCTTAATGGGGGGGCGCGGAGATACGCAGTATTTT; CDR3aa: CASSLMGGRGDTQYF
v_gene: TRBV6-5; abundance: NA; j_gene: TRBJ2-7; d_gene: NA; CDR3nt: TGTGCCAGCGCTCGAAGTTGGAGCTCCTACGAGCAGTACTTC; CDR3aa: CASARSWSSYEQYF
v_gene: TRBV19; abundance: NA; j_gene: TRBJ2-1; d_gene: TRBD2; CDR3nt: TGTGCCAGTAGTACTCTAGCGGGGGGGCCGAATGAGCAGTTCTTC; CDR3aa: CASSTLAGGPNEQFF